This T cell receptor beta chain comes out of a study of tumor-infiltrating lymphocytes in primary liver carcinoma. Germline V CDR1 and CDR2: MNHEY, SVGAGI. V was clipped by 2 bases and J by 6 bases; unmatched bases: 4. The CDR3 totals 15 residues. Researchers drew blood RNA from unsorted whole blood and extracted germline DNA as well. Production of TCR beta cDNA used 400 to 650 ng total RNA together with a constant-region primer. Nested multiplex PCR, run for three rounds with slightly modified ARM-PCR, yielded TCR beta libraries. The first two PCR rounds used TRBV1-TRBV30 forward primers with a C-beta reverse primer, nine to eleven cycles each. TCRdb itself ran the multiplex PCR reads through MiXCR, one entry per CDR3 protein. The sample lists a few hundred thousand distinct CDR3 sequences; almost 60% were seen once.

Sequencing was done on a sample of peripheral blood. The V call is TRBV6-5, the J call TRBJ2-1; 10 bases fit TRBD1. The receptor was derived from a woman under 40 with primary liver carcinoma and hepatitis B virus infection. The CDR3 spells CASSYRDRGPNEQFF. DNA of the CDR3: TGTGCCAGCAGTTACCGGGACAGGGGCCCCAATGAGCAGTTCTTC.